The 13 T cell receptor beta chains below were found in one sample sequenced in a study of response to subunit inactivated influenza vaccine. TCRdb analysed the RT-PCR reads with MiXCR anew, one entry per CDR3 protein. There are 400,000 to 550,000 distinct CDR3 sequences in the sample; about 25% occur only once, and approximately 2% lies in the top ten. The starting material was CD4+ T cells sorted from PBMCs, obtained more than 4 days after vaccination. Source of these receptors: a man aged 45-65 years who received an inactivated influenza vaccine.

This clonotype has a handful of counts. The CDR3 protein is CASSQERVPGNTIYF. The CDR3 nucleotides read TGTGCCAGCAGCCAAGAAAGGGTGCCTGGAAACACCATATATTTT. The J gene is TRBJ1-3, the V gene TRBV3-1; D is unresolved. The CDR3 is 15 amino acids. CDR1 LGHDT and CDR2 YNNKEL come from the germline V gene (reference sequence). With 0 bases removed from V and 2 bases from J, the gap between germline ends came to 8 bases.

This clonotype was counted between two and nine times. Being one base from a much bigger clone, this may be a read error. The J gene is TRBJ2-7, the V gene TRBV20-1; 11 bases are a match to TRBD2. The germline CDR1 and CDR2 sequences are DFQATT and SNEGSKA (reference sequence). V lost 3 bases and J lost 5; bases outside the gene matches: 6. This CDR3 region has 14 residues. The CDR3 protein is CSARDSGRADEQYF. CDR3 nucleotide sequence: TGCAGTGCTAGGGATAGCGGGAGGGCCGACGAGCAGTACTTC.

The chain uses TRBV6-1 and TRBJ1-2; tentatively, D is TRBD1 (5 bases). Trimming removed 5 bases from V and 0 bases from J, with 19 bases in between. The CDR3 extends over 17 amino acids. From germline, CDR1 is MNHNS and CDR2 SASEGT. The CDR3: CASSLGGDDRTNYGYTF. The CDR3 DNA sequence: TGTGCCAGCAGTCTCGGAGGGGACGACCGTACTAACTATGGCTACACCTTC.

This clonotype occurred a few times. The V gene is TRBV9, the J gene TRBJ1-6; D unclear. The CDR3 covers 13 residues. Germline V lookup: CDR1 SGDLS, CDR2 YYNGEE. V lost 0 bases to trimming and J lost 6 bases, with 4 bases between them. The CDR3 region is CASSVDSNSPLHF. The CDR3 DNA sequence: TGTGCCAGCAGCGTAGATTCTAATTCACCCCTCCACTTT.

This clonotype occurred a few times. V usage is TRBV6-1 and J usage is TRBJ1-1; D is ambiguous. V was cut by 6 bases and J by 2 bases, with 13 bases left in between. This CDR3 is 14 amino acids long. The germline V gene encodes CDR1 MNHNS and CDR2 SASEGT. CDR3 coding DNA: TGTGCCAGCAGAACGACTGCTGGAAACACTGAAGCTTTCTTT. This gives the protein CASRTTAGNTEAFF.

The rearrangement links TRBV4-1 to TRBJ2-1, with 12 bases that match TRBD2. The germline CDR1 and CDR2 sequences are MGHRA and YSYEKL. The V gene end was trimmed by 2 bases and the J gene end by 7 bases; junction bases not matched to a gene: 12. There are 18 residues in the CDR3. As DNA, the CDR3 is TGCGCCAGCAGCCAACCCCTTCTAGCGGGGGGGCCGGAAAATGAGCAGTTCTTC. This sequence encodes CASSQPLLAGGPENEQFF.

The genes are TRBV29-1 and TRBJ2-3; D possibly corresponds to TRBD1 (6 bases). This CDR3 spans 13 amino acids. V was trimmed by 0 bases and J by 4 bases, leaving 8 bases between them. CDR1 and CDR2 (germline): SQVTM, ANQGSEA. The CDR3 region has the DNA TGCAGCGTTGAAGAGGGGGCCGCAGATACGCAGTATTTT. Translated, it gives CSVEEGAADTQYF.

The chain couples TRBV12-3 or TRBV12-4 to TRBJ2-2, with 10 bases matching TRBD2. This CDR3 comprises 17 residues. With 4 bases clipped from V and 4 bases from J, the junction kept 9 bases outside the gene matches. CDR3 in DNA: TGTGCCAGCAGTTCCTATACTAGCGGGGATCTCACCGGGGAGCTGTTTTTT. This sequence encodes CASSSYTSGDLTGELFF.

This clonotype was detected a few times. The genes are TRBV6-2 or TRBV6-3 and TRBJ2-4; 8 bases are a match to TRBD1. Per the germline V gene, CDR1 is MNHEY and CDR2 is SVGEGT. Trimming removed 1 base from V and 7 bases from J; junction bases left unmatched: 6. The CDR3 length is 15 residues. The chain's CDR3 is CASSYFTTGENIQYF. The DNA of the CDR3 is TGTGCCAGCAGTTACTTCACGACAGGGGAGAACATTCAGTACTTC.

CDR3 region: CASSFGDRAKETQYF. The DNA for the CDR3 is TGTGCCAGCAGTTTCGGGGACAGGGCGAAAGAGACCCAGTACTTC. The chain has TRBV12-3 or TRBV12-4 and TRBJ2-5; TRBD1 matches 9 bases. V dropped 3 bases and J dropped 3; count of bases not matched to a gene: 5. The CDR3 loop spans 15 amino acids.

This clonotype was counted between two and nine times. The V gene is TRBV6-2 or TRBV6-3, the J gene TRBJ2-6, with 8 bases matching TRBD1. The CDR3 sequence is 21 residues long. Germline V gene data show CDR1 as MNHEY and CDR2 as SVGEGT. The ends lost 6 bases at V and 0 bases at J; junction bases unmatched: 19. The CDR3 DNA follows: TGTGCCAGCAGCGCGATAGGGGACAGGATGATCTCTAGCTCTGGGGCCAACGTCCTGACTTTC. This sequence encodes CASSAIGDRMISSSGANVLTF.

CDR3: CASSVGWGQKKNIQYF. In DNA, the CDR3 is TGTGCCAGCAGCGTAGGTTGGGGGCAAAAGAAGAACATTCAGTACTTC. The chain combines TRBV9 with TRBJ2-4; perhaps TRBD1 as D (6 bases). The CDR3 is 16 residues long. Trimming stripped 0 bases from V and 7 bases from J, with 17 bases between. CDR1 SGDLS and CDR2 YYNGEE come from the germline V gene.

This clonotype was counted between two and nine times. This CDR3 is CASSYSMTGTYEQYF. CDR3 DNA: TGTGCCAGCAGTTACTCTATGACAGGAACCTACGAGCAGTACTTC. This chain uses TRBV6-5 with TRBJ2-7, with D perhaps matching TRBD1 (6 bases). Germline values: CDR1 MNHEY, CDR2 SVGAGI. This CDR3 spans 15 amino acids. Trimming removed 0 bases at V and 2 bases at J, with 11 bases between.